The source of this TCR beta chain is a study of shared clonotypes between healthy human individuals. Only CD45RO-negative cells positively selected for CCR7 counted as naive CD8 cells, so terminally differentiated effector memory CD45RA+ cells were excluded. About this clone itself: Its target is unknown.

Whole-study results and caveats: Donors were few, which limited the genetic and exposure-history diversity represented. Estimated clonotype richness was generally higher in naive than memory subsets.

CDR3 length: 19 residues. Deletions cut 0 bases from V and 0 bases from J, with 18 bases between. Germline values: CDR1 LGHNA, CDR2 YSLEER. This table comes from immunoSEQ multiplex PCR, and its TCRdb copy is limited to in-frame clones, with some not included. This sample has approximately 1.9 million clones, with around 95% found just once. The chain carries TRBV4-3 and TRBJ2-1, with a possible D match to TRBD2 (5 bases). The sequencing input was naive CD8+ T cells from PBMCs. The sequence was obtained from a man younger than 35 in good health. Some clones in this sample may be carry-over from other donors' samples. In nucleotides, the CDR3 is TGCGCCAGCAGCCAAGACTGGCTAGCACACCTGAGCTCCTACAATGAGCAGTTCTTC. This translates into CASSQDWLAHLSSYNEQFF.